The next 27 T cell receptor beta chains were all read from a single sample in a study of blood T cell repertoires in COVID-19. The assay was immunoSEQ multiplex PCR, and TCRdb's table has in-frame clones only and misses some. In the table there are under 75,000 clones, 80% to 90% of which are singletons. Sequences were obtained from peripheral blood. All receptors derive from a human donor in a cohort sampled during active COVID-19.

The CDR3 DNA follows: TGTGCCAGCAGTGAAGCGAAGAGGGTTTCTGGAAACACCATATATTTT. Its protein is CASSEAKRVSGNTIYF. The chain is built from TRBV6-1 and TRBJ1-3; D is ambiguous. Per germline, CDR1 MNHNS and CDR2 SASEGT. V was clipped by 0 bases and J by 1 base, with 10 bases between them. The CDR3 is 16 amino acids.

This clone was seen only once. The V and J genes are TRBV28 and TRBJ1-2; 7 bases fit TRBD1. This CDR3 comprises 13 residues. The V and J ends lost 5 bases and 8 bases, in that order; junction bases with no gene match: 8. Germline loops: CDR1 MDHEN, CDR2 SYDVKM. The CDR3 nucleotides read TGTGCCAGCAGTCCCGGACAGGTAGGAGGCTACACCTTC. This encodes CASSPGQVGGYTF.

The genes are TRBV28 and TRBJ2-2; 8 bases match TRBD2. V dropped 4 bases and J dropped 2; count of bases not matched to a gene: 3. The CDR3 is made up of 15 amino acids. Germline CDR1 reads MDHEN; CDR2 reads SYDVKM. The CDR3: CASSSSGYNTGELFF. CDR3 bases: TGTGCCAGCAGTTCTAGCGGGTATAACACCGGGGAGCTGTTTTTT.

This sequence joins TRBV18 and TRBJ2-1, with D uncertain. Germline V gene lookup returns CDR1 KGHSH and CDR2 LQKENI. V lost 5 bases and J lost 4, with 9 bases in between. The length of the CDR3 is 13 residues. The CDR3 DNA sequence: TGTGCCAGCTCATCCGACTTGTACAATGAGCAGTTCTTC. Translated, it gives CASSSDLYNEQFF.

The genes are TRBV7-9 and TRBJ1-1, with a weak D call TRBD1 (6 bases). This CDR3 has 14 amino acids. V lost 5 bases, J lost 10 bases, and 20 bases lay in between. Per germline, CDR1 SEHNR and CDR2 FQNEAQ (reference sequence). In DNA form, the CDR3 reads TGTGCCAGCAGCCTCATGGGGGGGCCCTACGGAGCTTTCTTT. Protein sequence: CASSLMGGPYGAFF.

This clone was seen once. The CDR3 bases are TGTGCCAGCAGTTACTCCGGGTTCGGGTATGGCTACACCTTC. Amino acid sequence: CASSYSGFGYGYTF. The chain combines TRBV6-5 with TRBJ1-2; unclear D gene. Germline V gene lookup returns CDR1 MNHEY and CDR2 SVGAGI. This CDR3 contains 14 residues. V was shortened by 0 bases and J by 5 bases, with 10 bases between the two germline ends.

The V and J genes are TRBV6-1 and TRBJ1-1; the D gene is possibly TRBD1 (5 bases). Germline values: CDR1 MNHNS, CDR2 SASEGT. The CDR3 covers 15 residues. Between the trimmed V and J ends, which lost 1 base and 3 bases, there was a span of 12 bases. The CDR3 DNA follows: TGTGCCAGCAGTGAAGTTAGCAGGGTGGACACTGAAGCTTTCTTT. This encodes CASSEVSRVDTEAFF.

This chain links TRBV11-3 with TRBJ1-1, with 9 bases identical to TRBD1. This CDR3 comprises 15 residues. J was trimmed by 0 bases and V by 3 bases; bases with no gene match: 2. Germline CDR1 reads SGHNT; CDR2 reads YENEEA. The CDR3 loop is CASSLGQGLNTEAFF. CDR3 DNA: TGTGCCAGCAGCTTGGGACAGGGCTTGAACACTGAAGCTTTCTTT.

The rearrangement uses TRBV11-1 and TRBJ1-1, with D hard to call. Trimming took off 5 bases at V and 7 bases at J, with 14 bases between the two ends. CDR3 length: 13 amino acids. Germline CDR1 is SGHAT and CDR2 is FQDESV (reference sequence). This CDR3 reads CASSPPTRSEAFF. CDR3 nucleotide sequence: TGTGCCAGCAGCCCCCCGACGAGGAGTGAAGCTTTCTTT.

The chain recombines TRBV9 with TRBJ1-1; possibly TRBD1 for D (6 bases). Between the trimmed V and J ends, which lost 4 bases and 6 bases, there was a span of 13 bases. The germline V gene has CDR1 SGDLS and CDR2 YYNGEE. This CDR3 contains 13 residues. In nucleotides, the CDR3 is TGTGCCAGCAGCACTTTACCAGGGGCTGAAGCTTTCTTT. Amino acid sequence: CASSTLPGAEAFF.

DNA for the CDR3: TGTGCCAGCAGCTCCCCCAGAACAGATACGCAGTATTTT. Amino acids: CASSSPRTDTQYF. The V call is TRBV28, the J call TRBJ2-3; no clear D gene. Trimming took 6 bases from V and 3 from J, leaving 10 bases between them. Germline CDR1 and CDR2: MDHEN and SYDVKM. This CDR3 contains 13 residues.

The V gene is TRBV29-1, the J gene TRBJ2-1; 12 nucleotides match TRBD2. The CDR3 extends over 14 amino acids. V lost 7 bases and J lost 1; bases outside the gene matches: 2. Germline V lookup: CDR1 SQVTM, CDR2 ANQGSEA. DNA for the CDR3: TGCAGCGCGACTAGCGGGAGTTCCTACAATGAGCAGTTCTTC. Protein: CSATSGSSYNEQFF.

This sequence joins TRBV30 and TRBJ1-2; 10 bases fit TRBD1. The CDR3 covers 15 residues. Germline-derived CDR1 and CDR2 are GTSNPN and SVGIG (reference sequence). The J segment lost 4 bases and the V segment lost 2 bases, leaving 7 bases of the junction unmatched. CDR3 loop: CAWSTGTGDGYGYTF. For the CDR3, the DNA is TGTGCCTGGAGTACGGGGACAGGGGATGGCTATGGCTACACCTTC.

This clone showed up just once. This chain uses TRBV5-4 with TRBJ2-1; 7 bases are shared with TRBD2. Germline loops: CDR1 SGHNT, CDR2 YYREEE (reference sequence). The CDR3 is 15 residues long. V was clipped by 2 bases and J by 0 bases; unmatched bases: 2. CDR3 protein: CASSLAGSSYNEQFF. DNA for the CDR3: TGTGCCAGCAGCTTAGCGGGGAGCTCCTACAATGAGCAGTTCTTC.

The V gene is TRBV2, the J gene TRBJ1-3, with no clear D. Germline V gives CDR1 SNHLY, CDR2 FYNNEI. Trimming removed 10 bases from V and 1 base from J, with 14 bases in between. The CDR3 has 14 residues. CDR3 sequence: CATSTEWSGNTIYF. The CDR3 coding sequence is TGTGCCACCTCTACAGAGTGGTCTGGAAACACCATATATTTT.

CDR3 in amino acids: CASTQGRGTEAFF. The CDR3 DNA reads TGTGCCAGCACCCAGGGGCGGGGGACTGAAGCTTTCTTT. The V gene is TRBV6-5, the J gene TRBJ1-1; a possible D gene is TRBD1 (6 bases). V gave up 7 bases and J gave up 5 bases, with 14 bases separating them. The germline gives CDR1 MNHEY, CDR2 SVGAGI. The CDR3 length is 13 residues.

V usage is TRBV30 and J usage is TRBJ2-7; 9 bases are a match to TRBD2. J was trimmed by 2 bases and V by 3 bases; bases with no gene match: 8. This CDR3 has 15 residues. The germline V gene has CDR1 GTSNPN and CDR2 SVGIG (reference sequence). CDR3 nucleotides: TGTGCCTGGAGGGGTAGCGGGAGAACCCCCTACGAGCAGTACTTC. It yields the protein CAWRGSGRTPYEQYF.

V gene TRBV28 combines with J gene TRBJ2-3, with 9 bases matching TRBD2. V lost 1 base to trimming and J lost 2 bases; unmatched junction nucleotides: 10. Germline values: CDR1 MDHEN, CDR2 SYDVKM. The CDR3 loop spans 18 amino acids. CDR3 protein: CASSLFRRGGSVTDTQYF. The CDR3 region has the DNA TGTGCCAGCAGTTTATTCAGGCGGGGGGGCTCGGTCACAGATACGCAGTATTTT.

The chain carries TRBV11-2 and TRBJ2-7, with 10 bases that match TRBD1. The CDR3 consists of 16 residues. The germline V gene encodes CDR1 SGHAT and CDR2 FQNNGV. The trim removed 3 bases at V and 4 bases at J, leaving 9 bases unmatched. CDR3 protein: CASSFGGTGDPYEQYF. CDR3 nucleotide sequence: TGTGCCAGCAGCTTCGGCGGGACAGGGGATCCGTACGAGCAGTACTTC.

The V gene is TRBV19, the J gene TRBJ1-1; the D is unclear. This CDR3 comprises 13 residues. Trimming left V 9 bases short and J 5 bases short, with 16 bases between. Germline V lookup: CDR1 LNHDA, CDR2 SQIVND (reference sequence). CDR3 coding DNA: TGTGCCAGCGGAGAGGGAATGGGGACTGAAGCTTTCTTT. The encoded protein is CASGEGMGTEAFF.

V and J are TRBV7-9 and TRBJ2-7, with D unresolved. Germline CDR1 SEHNR, CDR2 FQNEAQ (reference sequence). This CDR3 contains 11 residues. Trimming pared 3 bases from V and 5 bases from J, leaving 5 bases between. CDR3 sequence: CASSLSHEQYF. The DNA of the CDR3 is TGTGCCAGCAGCTTGTCTCACGAGCAGTACTTC.

The rearrangement uses TRBV6-2 or TRBV6-3 and TRBJ2-7, with 7 positions matching TRBD2. The CDR3 is 15 residues long. J lost 6 bases, V lost 2 bases, and 10 bases had no gene match. Germline CDR1 MNHEY, CDR2 SVGEGT. The DNA of the CDR3 is TGTGCCAGCAGTTACCTTCTAGGGACGGGGGGCGAGCAGTACTTC. As protein: CASSYLLGTGGEQYF.

The V and J genes are TRBV10-1 and TRBJ1-1; D not resolved. There are 15 residues in the CDR3. V shed 1 base and J shed 0 bases, with 9 bases lying between them. In germline, CDR1 is WNHNN, CDR2 SYGVQD (reference sequence). The CDR3 bases are TGCGCCAGCAGTGAGTGGGCAGGAATGAACACTGAAGCTTTCTTT. Translated, it gives CASSEWAGMNTEAFF.

V is TRBV5-1 and J is TRBJ2-1, with 10 bases that match TRBD1. Per germline, CDR1 SGHRS and CDR2 YFSETQ. V was pared by 7 bases and J by 8 bases, with 12 bases of the junction left unmatched. CDR3 length equals 15 residues. Here the CDR3 DNA reads TGCGCCAGCCAACCGGGACAGGGGTTTTCGGATGAGCAGTTCTTC. Its translation is CASQPGQGFSDEQFF.

This chain joins TRBV6-5 and TRBJ1-1, with 10 bases that match TRBD1. This CDR3 spans 15 amino acids. J was trimmed by 7 bases and V by 8 bases; bases with no gene match: 13. The germline V gene encodes CDR1 MNHEY and CDR2 SVGAGI. Here the CDR3 DNA reads TGTGCCAGCCATTCATCCGGGACAGGGGTTTTTGAAGCTTTCTTT. This translates into CASHSSGTGVFEAFF.

The chain is built from TRBV3-1 (or the pseudogene TRBV3-2) and TRBJ2-2; TRBD2 agrees at 12 bases. After removal of 2 bases from V and 8 bases from J, the junction contained 9 bases not matched to a gene. Germline assignment: CDR1 LGHDT and CDR2 YNNKEL (reference sequence). The length of the CDR3 is 17 residues. The CDR3 DNA reads as TGTGCCAGCAGCCAACAGACTAGCGGGGGAGCCAGGGGGGAGCTGTTTTTT. Its protein is CASSQQTSGGARGELFF.

The chain has TRBV4-1 and TRBJ1-3; 11 nucleotides match TRBD1. CDR3 length: 18 residues. The trim removed 4 bases at V and 4 bases at J, leaving 12 bases unmatched. Germline V gene data show CDR1 as MGHRA and CDR2 as YSYEKL. CDR3: CASSRLRPGQGEGNTIYF. In DNA form, the CDR3 reads TGCGCCAGCAGCCGCCTAAGGCCGGGACAGGGGGAAGGAAACACCATATATTTT.